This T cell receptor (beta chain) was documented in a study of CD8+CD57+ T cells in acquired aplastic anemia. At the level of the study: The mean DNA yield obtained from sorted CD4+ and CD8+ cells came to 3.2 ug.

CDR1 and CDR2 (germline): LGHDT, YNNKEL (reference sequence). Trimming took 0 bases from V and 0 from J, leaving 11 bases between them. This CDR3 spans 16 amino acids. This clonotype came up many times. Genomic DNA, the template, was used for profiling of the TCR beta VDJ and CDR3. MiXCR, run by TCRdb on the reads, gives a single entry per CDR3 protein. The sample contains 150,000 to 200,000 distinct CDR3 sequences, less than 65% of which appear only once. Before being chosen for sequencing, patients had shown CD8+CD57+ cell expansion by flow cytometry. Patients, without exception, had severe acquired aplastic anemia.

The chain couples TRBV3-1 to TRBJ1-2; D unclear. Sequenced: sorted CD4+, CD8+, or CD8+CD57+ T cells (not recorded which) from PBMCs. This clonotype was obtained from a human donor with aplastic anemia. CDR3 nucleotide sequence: TGTGCCAGCAGCCAAGACCAAGACACGGCTAACTATGGCTACACCTTC. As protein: CASSQDQDTANYGYTF.